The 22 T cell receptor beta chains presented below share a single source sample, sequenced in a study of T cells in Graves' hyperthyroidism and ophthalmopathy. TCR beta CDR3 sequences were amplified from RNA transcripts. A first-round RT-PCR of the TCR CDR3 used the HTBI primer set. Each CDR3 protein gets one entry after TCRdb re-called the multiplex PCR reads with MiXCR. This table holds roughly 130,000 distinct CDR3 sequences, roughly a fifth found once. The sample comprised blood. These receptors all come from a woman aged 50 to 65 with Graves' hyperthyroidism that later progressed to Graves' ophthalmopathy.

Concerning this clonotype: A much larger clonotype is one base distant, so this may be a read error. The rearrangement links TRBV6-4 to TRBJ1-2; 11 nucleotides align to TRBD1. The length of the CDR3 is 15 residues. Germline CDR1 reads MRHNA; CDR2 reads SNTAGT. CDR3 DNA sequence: TGTGCCAGCGGCCCGCTGGGACAGGGGGTCTATGGCTACGCCTTC. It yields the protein CASGPLGQGVYGYAF.

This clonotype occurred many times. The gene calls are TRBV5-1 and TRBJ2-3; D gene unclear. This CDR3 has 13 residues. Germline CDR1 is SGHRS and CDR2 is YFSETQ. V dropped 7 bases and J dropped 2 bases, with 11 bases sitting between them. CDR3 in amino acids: CASGGPATDTQYF. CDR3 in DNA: TGCGCCAGCGGTGGACCCGCCACAGATACGCAGTATTTT.

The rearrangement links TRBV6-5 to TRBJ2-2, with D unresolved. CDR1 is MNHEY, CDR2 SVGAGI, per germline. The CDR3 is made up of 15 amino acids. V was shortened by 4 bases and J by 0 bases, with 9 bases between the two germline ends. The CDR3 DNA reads TGTGCCAGCAGTTCTCAGACGGCGAACACCGGGGAGCTGTTTTTT. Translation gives CASSSQTANTGELFF.

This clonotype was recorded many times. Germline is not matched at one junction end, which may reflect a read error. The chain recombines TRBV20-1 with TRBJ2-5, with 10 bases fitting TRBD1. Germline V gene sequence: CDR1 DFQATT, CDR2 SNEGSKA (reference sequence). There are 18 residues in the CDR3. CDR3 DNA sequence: TGCAGTGCTCCCCACCTTGGACAGGGGGGGATGCACCAGGAGACCCAGTACTTC. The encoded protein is CSAPHLGQGGMHQETQYF.

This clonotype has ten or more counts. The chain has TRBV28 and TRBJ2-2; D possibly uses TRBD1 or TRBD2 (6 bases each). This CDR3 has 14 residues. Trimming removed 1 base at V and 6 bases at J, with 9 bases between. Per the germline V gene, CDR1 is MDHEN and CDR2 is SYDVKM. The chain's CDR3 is CASSLSRGPGELFF. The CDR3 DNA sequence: TGTGCCAGCAGTTTATCCCGGGGGCCCGGGGAGCTGTTTTTT.

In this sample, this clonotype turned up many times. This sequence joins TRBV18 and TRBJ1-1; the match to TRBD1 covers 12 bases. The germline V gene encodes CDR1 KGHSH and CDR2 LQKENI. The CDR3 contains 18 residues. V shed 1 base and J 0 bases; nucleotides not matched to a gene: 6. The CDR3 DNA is TGTGCCAGCTCACCACTTCCGGGACAGGGGGCCCTGAACACTGAAGCTTTCTTT. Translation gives CASSPLPGQGALNTEAFF.

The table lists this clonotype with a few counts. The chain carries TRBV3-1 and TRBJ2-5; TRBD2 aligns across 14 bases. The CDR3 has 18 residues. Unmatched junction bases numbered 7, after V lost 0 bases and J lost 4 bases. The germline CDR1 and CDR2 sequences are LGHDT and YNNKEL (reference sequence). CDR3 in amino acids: CASSQDLGTSGRGETQYF. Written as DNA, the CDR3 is TGTGCCAGCAGCCAAGATCTTGGGACTAGCGGGAGAGGAGAGACCCAGTACTTC.

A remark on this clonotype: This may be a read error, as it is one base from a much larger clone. The CDR3 reads CASSSLVNEQLF. CDR3 nucleotide sequence: TGTGCCAGCAGCTCACTAGTAAATGAGCAGCTCTTC. The chain couples TRBV7-9 to TRBJ2-1; possible D gene TRBD2, 5 bases. The CDR3 is 12 residues long. Germline V lookup: CDR1 SEHNR, CDR2 FQNEAQ (reference sequence).

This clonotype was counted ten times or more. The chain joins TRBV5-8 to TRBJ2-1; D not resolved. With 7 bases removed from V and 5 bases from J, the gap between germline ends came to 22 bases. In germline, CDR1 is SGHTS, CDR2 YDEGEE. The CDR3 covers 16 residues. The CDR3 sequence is CASSPPMLVGHNEQFF. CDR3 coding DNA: TGTGCCAGCTCCCCTCCGATGCTGGTCGGGCACAATGAGCAGTTCTTC.

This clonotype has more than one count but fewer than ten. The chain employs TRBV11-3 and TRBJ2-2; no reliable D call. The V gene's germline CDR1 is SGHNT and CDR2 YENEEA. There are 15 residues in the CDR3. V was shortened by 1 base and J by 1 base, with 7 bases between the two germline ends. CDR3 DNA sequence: TGTGCCAGCAGCTTAGGTCGGTTGAACACCGGGGAGCTGTTTTTT. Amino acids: CASSLGRLNTGELFF.

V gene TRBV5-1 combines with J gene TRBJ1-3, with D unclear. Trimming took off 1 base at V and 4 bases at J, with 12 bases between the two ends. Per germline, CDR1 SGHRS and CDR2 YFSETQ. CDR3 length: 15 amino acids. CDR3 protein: CASSLNSGPGNTIYF. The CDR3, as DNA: TGCGCCAGCAGCTTGAACTCAGGTCCCGGAAACACCATATATTTT.

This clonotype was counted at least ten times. CDR3 residues: CSALPGQGFNQPQHF. The CDR3 DNA reads TGCAGTGCTTTGCCGGGACAGGGTTTCAATCAGCCCCAGCATTTT. V usage is TRBV20-1 and J usage is TRBJ1-5, with 9 positions matching TRBD1. The CDR3 totals 15 residues. Germline trimming cut 5 bases from V and 3 bases from J; bases unmatched to any gene: 8. From germline, CDR1 is DFQATT and CDR2 SNEGSKA (reference sequence).

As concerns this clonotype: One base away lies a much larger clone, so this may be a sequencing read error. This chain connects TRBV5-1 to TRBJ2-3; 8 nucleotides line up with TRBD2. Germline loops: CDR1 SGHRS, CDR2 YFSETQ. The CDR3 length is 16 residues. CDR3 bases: TGTGCCGGCAGCTTACGAGGCGACGGGAGGGGTGGTACGCAGTATTTT. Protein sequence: CAGSLRGDGRGGTQYF.

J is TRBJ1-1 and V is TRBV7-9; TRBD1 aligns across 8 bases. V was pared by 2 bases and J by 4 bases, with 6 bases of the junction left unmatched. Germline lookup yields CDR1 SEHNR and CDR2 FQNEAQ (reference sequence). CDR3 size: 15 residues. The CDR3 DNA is TGTGCCAGCAGCTTACTTGGACAGGGAAGCACTGAAGCTTTCTTT. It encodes CASSLLGQGSTEAFF.

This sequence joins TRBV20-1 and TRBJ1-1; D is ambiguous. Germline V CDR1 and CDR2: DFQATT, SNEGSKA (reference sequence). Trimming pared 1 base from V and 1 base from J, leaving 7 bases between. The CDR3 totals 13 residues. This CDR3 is CSARVWGNTEAFF. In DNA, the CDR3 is TGCAGTGCTAGAGTTTGGGGGAACACTGAAGCTTTCTTT.

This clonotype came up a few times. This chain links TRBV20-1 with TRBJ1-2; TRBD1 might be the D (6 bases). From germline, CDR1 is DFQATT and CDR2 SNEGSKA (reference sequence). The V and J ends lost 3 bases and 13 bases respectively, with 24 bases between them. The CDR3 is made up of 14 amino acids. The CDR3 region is CSASLTGIFARSTF. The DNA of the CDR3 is TGCAGTGCTAGTCTAACAGGGATTTTCGCCAGGAGCACCTTC.

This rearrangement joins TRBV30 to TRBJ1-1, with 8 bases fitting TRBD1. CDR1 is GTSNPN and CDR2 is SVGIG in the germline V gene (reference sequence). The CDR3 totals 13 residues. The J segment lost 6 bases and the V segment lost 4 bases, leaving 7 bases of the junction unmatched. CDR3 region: CAWTRTGLSEAFF. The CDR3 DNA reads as TGTGCCTGGACCCGGACAGGGCTATCTGAAGCTTTCTTT.

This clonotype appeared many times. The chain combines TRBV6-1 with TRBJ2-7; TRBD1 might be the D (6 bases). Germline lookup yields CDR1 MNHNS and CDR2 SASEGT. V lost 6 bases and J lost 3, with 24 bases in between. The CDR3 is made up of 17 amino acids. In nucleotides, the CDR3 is TGTGCCAGCAGACGGAAGCCGGGACAAGGATTCCGCTACGAGCAGTACTTC. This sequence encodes CASRRKPGQGFRYEQYF.

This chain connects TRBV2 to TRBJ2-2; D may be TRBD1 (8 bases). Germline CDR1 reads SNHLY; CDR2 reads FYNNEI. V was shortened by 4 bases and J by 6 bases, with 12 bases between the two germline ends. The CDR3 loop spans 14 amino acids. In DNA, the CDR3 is TGTGCCAGCAGTGGACAGGGGAGGGCCGGGGAGCTGTTTTTT. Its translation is CASSGQGRAGELFF.

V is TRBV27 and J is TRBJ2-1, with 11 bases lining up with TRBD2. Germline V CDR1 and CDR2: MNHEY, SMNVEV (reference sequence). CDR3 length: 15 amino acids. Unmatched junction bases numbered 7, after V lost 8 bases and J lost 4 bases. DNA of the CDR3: TGTGCCAGCGGTGACGGGACTAGCGGTTACAATGAGCAGTTCTTC. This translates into CASGDGTSGYNEQFF.

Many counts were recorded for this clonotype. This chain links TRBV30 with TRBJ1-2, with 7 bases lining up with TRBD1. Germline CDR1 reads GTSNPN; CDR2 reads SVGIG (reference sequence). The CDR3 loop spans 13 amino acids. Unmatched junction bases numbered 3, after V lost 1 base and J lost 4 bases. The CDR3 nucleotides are TGTGCCTGGAGTGCGGGGGACAGCTATGGCTACACCTTC. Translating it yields CAWSAGDSYGYTF.

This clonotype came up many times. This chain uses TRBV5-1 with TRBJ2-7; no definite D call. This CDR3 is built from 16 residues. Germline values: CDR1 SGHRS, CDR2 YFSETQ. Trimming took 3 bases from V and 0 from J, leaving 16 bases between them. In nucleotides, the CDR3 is TGCGCCAGCAGCTCTCGGGCAGGAATGAACTCCTACGAGCAGTACTTC. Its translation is CASSSRAGMNSYEQYF.